The clone carrying this T cell receptor beta chain was found once. The V and J ends lost 6 bases and 2 bases, in that order; junction bases with no gene match: 7. CDR3 length: 15 residues. Germline V gene sequence: CDR1 MNHEY, CDR2 SMNVEV (reference sequence). These data belong to a study of blood T cell repertoires in COVID-19. Study summary: Samples taken during acute and convalescent COVID-19 were collected in the United States, Italy and Spain.

In the source study's methods: The authors estimated nucleated cell counts from reference gene primer amplification. TCRdb's copy holds only in-frame clones and misses some; the assay was immunoSEQ multiplex PCR. The DNA gave D and trimming, while V, J and clone size come from that table. The sample includes more than 85,000 clones, roughly four fifths of them seen just once. The receptor was derived from a man in his forties with active or convalescent COVID-19. Input material: peripheral blood. The chain has TRBV27 and TRBJ1-5; 7 bases fit TRBD1. The CDR3 reads CASREGGAGNQPQHF. The CDR3 DNA reads TGTGCCAGCAGGGAAGGGGGCGCGGGCAATCAGCCCCAGCATTTT.